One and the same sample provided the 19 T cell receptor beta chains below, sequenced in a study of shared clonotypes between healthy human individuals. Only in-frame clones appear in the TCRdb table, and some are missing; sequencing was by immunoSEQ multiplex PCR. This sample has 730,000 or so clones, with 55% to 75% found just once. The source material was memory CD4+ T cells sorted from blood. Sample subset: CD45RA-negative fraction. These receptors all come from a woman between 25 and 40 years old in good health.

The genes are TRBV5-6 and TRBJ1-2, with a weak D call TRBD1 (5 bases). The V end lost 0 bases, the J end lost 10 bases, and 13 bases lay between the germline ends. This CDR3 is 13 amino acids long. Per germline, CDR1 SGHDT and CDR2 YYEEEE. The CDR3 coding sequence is TGTGCCAGCAGCTTGGCGGGGGAGAGGGTCTACACCTTC. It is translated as CASSLAGERVYTF.

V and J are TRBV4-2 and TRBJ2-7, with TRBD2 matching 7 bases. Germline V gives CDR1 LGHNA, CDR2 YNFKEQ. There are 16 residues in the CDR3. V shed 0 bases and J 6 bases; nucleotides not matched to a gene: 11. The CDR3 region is CASSQDFGAGAVEQYF. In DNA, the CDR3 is TGTGCCAGCAGCCAAGATTTCGGCGCGGGAGCAGTCGAGCAGTACTTC.

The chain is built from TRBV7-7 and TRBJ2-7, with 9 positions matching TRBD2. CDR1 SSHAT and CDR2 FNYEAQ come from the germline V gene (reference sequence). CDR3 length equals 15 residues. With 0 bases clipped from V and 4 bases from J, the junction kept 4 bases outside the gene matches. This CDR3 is CASSLAGLAPYEQYF. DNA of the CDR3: TGTGCCAGCAGCTTAGCGGGACTAGCCCCATACGAGCAGTACTTC.

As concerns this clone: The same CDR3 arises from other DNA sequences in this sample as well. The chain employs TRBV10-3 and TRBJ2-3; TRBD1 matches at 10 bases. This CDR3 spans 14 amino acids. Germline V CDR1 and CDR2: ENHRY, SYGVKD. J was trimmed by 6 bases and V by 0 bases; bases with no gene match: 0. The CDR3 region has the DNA TGTGCCATCAGTGAGTCGGACAGGGGGGATACGCAGTATTTT. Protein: CAISESDRGDTQYF.

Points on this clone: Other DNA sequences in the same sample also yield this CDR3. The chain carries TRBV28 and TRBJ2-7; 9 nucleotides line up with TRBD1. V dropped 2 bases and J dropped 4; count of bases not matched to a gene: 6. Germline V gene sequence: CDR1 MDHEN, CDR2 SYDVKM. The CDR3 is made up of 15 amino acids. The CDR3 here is CASSLGTGLGYEQYF. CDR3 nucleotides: TGTGCCAGCAGTTTAGGGACAGGGTTGGGATACGAGCAGTACTTC.

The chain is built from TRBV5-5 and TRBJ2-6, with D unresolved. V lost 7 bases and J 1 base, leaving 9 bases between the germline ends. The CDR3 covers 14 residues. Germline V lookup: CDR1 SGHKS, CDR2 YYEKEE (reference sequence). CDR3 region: CASEETSGANVLTF. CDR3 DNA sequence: TGTGCCAGCGAGGAAACTTCTGGGGCCAACGTCCTGACTTTC.

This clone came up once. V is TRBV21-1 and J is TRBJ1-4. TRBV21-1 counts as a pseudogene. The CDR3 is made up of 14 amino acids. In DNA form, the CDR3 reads TGTGCCAGCAGCAATTATGGGGTCGGTGAAAAACTGTTTTTT. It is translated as CASSNYGVGEKLFF.

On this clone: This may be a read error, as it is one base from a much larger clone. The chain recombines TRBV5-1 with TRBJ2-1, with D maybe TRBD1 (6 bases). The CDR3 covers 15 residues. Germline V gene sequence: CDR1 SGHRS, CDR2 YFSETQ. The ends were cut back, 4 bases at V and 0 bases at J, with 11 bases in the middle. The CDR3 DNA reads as TGCGCCAGCAGCATGGACAGCAACTCCTACAATGAGCAGTTCTTC. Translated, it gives CASSMDSNSYNEQFF.

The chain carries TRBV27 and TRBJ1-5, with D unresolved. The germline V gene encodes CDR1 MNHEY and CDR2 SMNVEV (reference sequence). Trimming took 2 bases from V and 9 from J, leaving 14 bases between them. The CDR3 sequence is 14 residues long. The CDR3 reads CASSLGQAIGPQHF. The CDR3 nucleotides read TGTGCCAGCAGTTTAGGGCAGGCCATTGGGCCCCAGCATTTT.

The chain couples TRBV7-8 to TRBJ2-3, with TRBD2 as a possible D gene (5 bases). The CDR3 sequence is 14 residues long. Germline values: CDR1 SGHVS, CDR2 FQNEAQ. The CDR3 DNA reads TGTGCGGCCTCCCACCGAGGGCCCGGAGATACGCAGTATTTT. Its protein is CAASHRGPGDTQYF.

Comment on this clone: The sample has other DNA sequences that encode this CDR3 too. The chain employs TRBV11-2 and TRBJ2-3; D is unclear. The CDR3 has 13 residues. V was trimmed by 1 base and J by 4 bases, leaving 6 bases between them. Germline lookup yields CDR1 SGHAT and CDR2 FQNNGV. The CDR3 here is CASSLVRADTQYF. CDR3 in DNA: TGTGCCAGCAGCTTAGTAAGGGCAGATACGCAGTATTTT.

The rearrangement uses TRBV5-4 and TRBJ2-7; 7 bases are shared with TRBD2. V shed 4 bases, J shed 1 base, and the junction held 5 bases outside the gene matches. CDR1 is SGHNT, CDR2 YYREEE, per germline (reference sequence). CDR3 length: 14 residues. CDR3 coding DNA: TGTGCCAGCAGCCGCGGGGGAGATTCCTACGAGCAGTACTTC. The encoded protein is CASSRGGDSYEQYF. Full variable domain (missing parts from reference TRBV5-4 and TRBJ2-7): ETGVTQSPTHLIKTRGQQVTLRCSSQSGHNTVSWYQQALGQGPQFIFQYYREEENGRGNFPPRFSGLQFPNYSSELNVNALELDDSALYLCASSRGGDSYEQYFGPGTRLTVT.

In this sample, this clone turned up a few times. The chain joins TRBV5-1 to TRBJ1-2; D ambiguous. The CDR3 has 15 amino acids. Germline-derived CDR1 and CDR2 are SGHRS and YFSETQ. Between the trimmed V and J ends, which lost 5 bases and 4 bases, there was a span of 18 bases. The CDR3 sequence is CASRSGDPGTYGYTF. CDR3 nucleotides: TGCGCCAGCAGGTCCGGGGATCCGGGAACCTATGGCTACACCTTC.

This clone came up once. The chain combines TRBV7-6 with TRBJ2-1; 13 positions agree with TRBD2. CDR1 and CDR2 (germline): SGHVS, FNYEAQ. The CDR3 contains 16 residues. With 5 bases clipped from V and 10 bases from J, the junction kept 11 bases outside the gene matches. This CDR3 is CASSPRGLAGAWEQFF. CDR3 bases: TGTGCCAGCAGCCCGAGAGGACTAGCGGGAGCGTGGGAGCAGTTCTTC.

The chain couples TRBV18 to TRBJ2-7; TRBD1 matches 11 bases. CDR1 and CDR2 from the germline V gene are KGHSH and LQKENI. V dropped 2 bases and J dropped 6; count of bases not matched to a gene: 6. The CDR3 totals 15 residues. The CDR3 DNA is TGTGCCAGCTCACCATCGGCGGACAGGGGGCGCGAGCAGTACTTC. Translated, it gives CASSPSADRGREQYF.

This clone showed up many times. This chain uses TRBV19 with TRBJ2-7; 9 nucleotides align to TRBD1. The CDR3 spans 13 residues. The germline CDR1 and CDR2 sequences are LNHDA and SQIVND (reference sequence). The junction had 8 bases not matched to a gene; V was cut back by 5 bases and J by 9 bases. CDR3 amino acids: CASSGIPGQGQYF. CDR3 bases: TGTGCCAGTAGTGGAATACCGGGACAGGGGCAGTACTTC.

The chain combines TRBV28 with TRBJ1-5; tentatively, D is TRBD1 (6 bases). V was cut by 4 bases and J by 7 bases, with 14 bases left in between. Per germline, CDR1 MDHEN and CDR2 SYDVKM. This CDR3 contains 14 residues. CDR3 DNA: TGTGCCAGCAGTTACCCGGCAGGGGTACAGCCCCAGCATTTT. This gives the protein CASSYPAGVQPQHF.

As DNA, the CDR3 is TGTGCCTGGAGTGTACCGGGGGCACCCAAAAACATTCAGTACTTC. Translation gives CAWSVPGAPKNIQYF. J is TRBJ2-4 and V is TRBV30; TRBD1 or TRBD2 may be the D gene (6 bases each). The V gene's germline CDR1 is GTSNPN and CDR2 SVGIG (reference sequence). The CDR3 runs 15 residues. Trimming stripped 0 bases from V and 2 bases from J, with 11 bases between. Full variable domain (missing parts from reference TRBV30 and TRBJ2-4): SQTIHQWPATLVQPVGSPLSLECTVEGTSNPNLYWYRQAAGRGLQLLFYSVGIGQISSEVPQNLSASRPQDRQFILSSKKLLLSDSGFYLCAWSVPGAPKNIQYFGAGTRLSVL.

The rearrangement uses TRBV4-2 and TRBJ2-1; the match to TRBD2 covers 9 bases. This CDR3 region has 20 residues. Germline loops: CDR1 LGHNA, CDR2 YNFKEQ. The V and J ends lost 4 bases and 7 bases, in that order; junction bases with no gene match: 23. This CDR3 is CASSRNPIAAIAGEGNEQFF. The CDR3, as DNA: TGTGCCAGCAGCCGTAATCCCATCGCTGCTATAGCGGGAGAAGGTAATGAGCAGTTCTTC.